The 28 T cell receptor beta chains reported below all come from one sample, sequenced in a study of Graves' ophthalmopathy and Graves' hyperthyroidism. Using RNA transcripts, the TCR beta CDR3 regions were amplified. Following a first-round RT-PCR that used HTBI primers, a second-round multiplex PCR was carried out. TCRdb recomputed calls from the multiplex PCR reads with MiXCR, one row per CDR3 protein. Of 500,000 to 700,000 distinct CDR3 sequences in the sample, approximately 35% were seen once. The sequencing input was peripheral blood or thyroid tissue (not recorded which). These receptors all come from an adult man with Graves' hyperthyroidism.

This clonotype has only a few counts. The rearrangement joins TRBV2 to TRBJ1-4, with 7 bases that match TRBD1. With V trimmed by 1 base and J by 8 bases, 10 bases remained unmatched. CDR3 length: 16 residues. Germline CDR1 is SNHLY and CDR2 is FYNNEI. CDR3 residues: CASSEGARQGVEKLFF. The CDR3 DNA is TGTGCCAGCAGTGAAGGGGCGCGGCAGGGGGTCGAAAAACTGTTTTTT. The full variable domain, with the rest looked up from reference TRBV2 and TRBJ1-4, is EPEVTQTPSHQVTQMGQEVILRCVPISNHLYFYWYRQILGQKVEFLVSFYNNEISEKSEIFDDQFSVERPDGSNFTLKIRSTKLEDSAMYFCASSEGARQGVEKLFFGSGTQLSVL.

The chain recombines TRBV20-1 with TRBJ1-5; D uncertain. The V gene lost 3 bases and the J gene lost 4 bases, with 16 bases spanning the gap. The CDR3 contains 15 residues. The germline V gene has CDR1 DFQATT and CDR2 SNEGSKA (reference sequence). CDR3 residues: CSASGPDRPNQPQHF. The CDR3 coding sequence is TGCAGTGCTAGCGGACCGGATAGGCCGAATCAGCCCCAGCATTTT.

A note on this clonotype: At one end, the junction sequence differs from germline, possibly due to a read error. The chain combines TRBV4-1 with TRBJ1-2, with 9 bases lining up with TRBD1. The CDR3 runs to 13 residues. Germline CDR1 reads MGHRA; CDR2 reads YSYEKL. In DNA form, the CDR3 reads TGTGCCAGCAGCTTAGACAGGGGGGCTGGCTACACCTTC. It encodes CASSLDRGAGYTF.

Comment on this clonotype: A clone one base away is much larger, so this may be a read error. The CDR3 loop reads CASSRGLAETYGQYF. For the CDR3, the DNA is TGTGCCAGCAGCAGGGGACTAGCGGAGACCTACGGGCAGTACTTC. This rearrangement joins TRBV5-5 to TRBJ2-5; TRBD2 agrees at 11 bases. This CDR3 is 15 amino acids long. Trimming removed 4 bases from V and 11 bases from J; junction bases left unmatched: 13. Germline-derived CDR1 and CDR2 are SGHKS and YYEKEE (reference sequence).

The chain carries TRBV10-1 and TRBJ2-6; D is perhaps TRBD1 (6 bases). With 8 bases removed from V and 0 bases from J, the gap between germline ends came to 14 bases. The CDR3 totals 16 residues. Per germline, CDR1 WNHNN and CDR2 SYGVQD (reference sequence). CDR3 in amino acids: CASRGQSLSGANVLTF. CDR3 nucleotides: TGCGCCAGCCGCGGACAGTCCCTCTCTGGGGCCAACGTCCTGACTTTC.

Regarding this clonotype: Since no conserved phenylalanine or tryptophan closes the CDR3, a read error is the likely cause. V usage is TRBV2 and J usage is TRBJ2-7, with D possibly matching TRBD2 (6 bases). Germline CDR1 SNHLY, CDR2 FYNNEI. The CDR3 loop spans 15 amino acids. V dropped 3 bases and J dropped 3 bases, with 15 bases sitting between them. The CDR3 sequence is CASSEYEGGGYEQYS. In nucleotides, the CDR3 is TGTGCCAGCAGTGAGTACGAGGGAGGAGGCTACGAGCAGTACTCC.

The genes are TRBV11-1 and TRBJ1-6, with 8 positions matching TRBD1. The CDR3 has 13 residues. J gave up 11 bases and V 5 bases, and 5 bases lay outside the gene matches. Germline CDR1 and CDR2: SGHAT and FQDESV (reference sequence). Here the CDR3 DNA reads TGTGCCAGCAGCGCTCAGGGGGCCACACCCCTCCACTTT. Its protein is CASSAQGATPLHF.

V is TRBV2 and J is TRBJ2-7; D may be TRBD1 (6 bases). The J call may be mistaken, given a closer DNA end match to TRBJ2-1. The germline V gene encodes CDR1 SNHLY and CDR2 FYNNEI. The CDR3 length is 15 residues. CDR3 protein: CASSRTGRSYNEQFF. The CDR3 coding sequence is TGTGCCAGCAGTCGCACAGGGAGATCCTACAATGAGCAGTTCTTC.

The chain has TRBV12-3 or TRBV12-4 and TRBJ2-7, with 7 nucleotides matching TRBD2. The CDR3 covers 17 residues. J lost 6 bases, V lost 6 bases, and 20 bases had no gene match. The CDR3 DNA sequence: TGTGCCAGCAGCCAAGATTTTTTGACGGGAGGCCAGGGCGAGCAGTACTTC. This sequence encodes CASSQDFLTGGQGEQYF.

A note on this clonotype: The CDR3 does not close with the conserved phenylalanine or tryptophan, likely indicating a read error. The chain combines TRBV5-1 with TRBJ2-7; 8 positions match TRBD2. Germline assignment: CDR1 SGHRS and CDR2 YFSETQ. Unmatched junction bases numbered 8, after V lost 2 bases and J lost 4 bases. The CDR3 is 15 amino acids. The CDR3 region is CASSFLGLGRYEQYI. The CDR3 region has the DNA TGCGCCAGCAGCTTTTTGGGACTAGGCCGATACGAGCAGTACATC.

Concerning this clonotype itself: Given a much more abundant clone one base away, this may be a read error. V gene TRBV4-2 combines with J gene TRBJ2-6; the match to TRBD2 covers 7 bases. The J segment lost 2 bases and the V segment lost 8 bases, leaving 9 bases of the junction unmatched. The germline gives CDR1 LGHNA, CDR2 YNFKEQ. This CDR3 has 16 amino acids. The CDR3 region is CASSPGEGAGANVLTF. The CDR3 DNA reads as TGTGCCAGCTCTCCGGGGGAGGGCGCTGGGGCCAACGTCCTGACTTTC.

The chain has TRBV7-2 and TRBJ1-1; TRBD1 might be the D (5 bases). Trimming took off 5 bases at V and 1 base at J, with 17 bases between the two ends. This CDR3 contains 16 residues. From germline, CDR1 is SGHTA and CDR2 FQGNSA. CDR3 coding DNA: TGTGCCAGCAGCCCCAGTAGACAGTCCGGGAACACTGAAGCTTTCTTT. This codes for CASSPSRQSGNTEAFF. Looking up the rest from reference TRBV7-2 and TRBJ1-1 gives the full variable domain: GAGVSQSPSNKVTEKGKDVELRCDPISGHTALYWYRQSLGQGLEFLIYFQGNSAPDKSGLPSDRFSAERTGGSVSTLTIQRTQQEDSAVYLCASSPSRQSGNTEAFFGQGTRLTVV.

The CDR3 here is CASSYSGGLKETQYF. The CDR3 nucleotides are TGTGCCAGCAGTTACTCCGGGGGCTTGAAAGAGACCCAGTACTTC. The chain joins TRBV9 to TRBJ2-5, with D tentatively TRBD1 or TRBD2 (6 bases each). Germline V lookup: CDR1 SGDLS, CDR2 YYNGEE. The CDR3 runs to 15 residues. Trimming took off 5 bases at V and 3 bases at J, with 17 bases between the two ends.

On this clonotype: The DNA is left out, because the CDR3 cannot be placed on it with certainty; the CDR3 is given as TCRdb lists it. The chain combines TRBV20-1 with TRBJ2-2; TRBD1 is the table's D call, not checked against the DNA. The CDR3 numbers 12 amino acids, ends counted. From germline, CDR1 is DFQATT and CDR2 SNEGSKA (reference sequence). The CDR3: CSARPGQGSCFF.

The chain couples TRBV7-7 to TRBJ2-5, with D perhaps matching TRBD1 or TRBD2 (5 bases each). This CDR3 contains 14 residues. Germline CDR1 and CDR2: SSHAT and FNYEAQ (reference sequence). For the CDR3, the DNA is TGTGCTAGAGGAACGGGACCGTACCAAGAGACCCAGTACTTC. This sequence encodes CARGTGPYQETQYF.

The rearrangement links TRBV11-2 to TRBJ2-5; D uncertain. The CDR3 is 15 amino acids. Germline-derived CDR1 and CDR2 are SGHAT and FQNNGV. V shed 5 bases and J shed 4 bases, with 17 bases lying between them. CDR3 sequence (DNA): TGTGCCAGCAGCGTAGGCACATTGGGCCGAGAGACCCAGTACTTC. Its protein is CASSVGTLGRETQYF.

About this clonotype itself: The junction departs from germline at one end; a sequencing error may be responsible. The chain combines TRBV5-1 with TRBJ1-2; 7 bases fit TRBD1. CDR1 SGHRS and CDR2 YFSETQ come from the germline V gene. The CDR3 totals 15 residues. The CDR3 is CASSDQQDRVSGYTF. The CDR3 DNA follows: TGTGCCAGCAGCGATCAGCAAGACAGGGTCTCTGGCTACACCTTC.

This clonotype was counted ten times or more. V is TRBV6-1 and J is TRBJ1-4; the D gene is possibly TRBD1 (6 bases). V was shortened by 3 bases and J by 6 bases, with 14 bases between the two germline ends. Per the germline V gene, CDR1 is MNHNS and CDR2 is SASEGT. The CDR3 is 15 residues long. CDR3 DNA: TGTGCCAGCAGTGAGGTCAGGGGCTGGGATGAAAAACTGTTTTTT. The encoded protein is CASSEVRGWDEKLFF.

This chain joins TRBV2 and TRBJ2-5; tentative D call: TRBD2 (6 bases). This CDR3 spans 14 amino acids. Per germline, CDR1 SNHLY and CDR2 FYNNEI. Trimming shortened V by 3 bases and J by 12 bases, and 20 bases separated the two germline ends. Here the CDR3 reads CASSERGLPVLEYF. The CDR3 DNA follows: TGTGCCAGCAGTGAGCGGGGACTCCCAGTTTTGGAGTACTTC.

The CDR3 spells CASSPTGSNSPLHF. In nucleotides, the CDR3 is TGTGCCAGCAGCCCGACAGGCTCTAATTCACCCCTCCACTTT. This chain links TRBV2 with TRBJ1-6, with D perhaps TRBD1 (6 bases). CDR1 is SNHLY and CDR2 is FYNNEI in the germline V gene. Trimming left V 6 bases short and J 6 bases short, with 12 bases between. This CDR3 has 14 residues.

The rearrangement joins TRBV29-1 to TRBJ2-7; D tentatively reads TRBD1 or TRBD2 (5 bases each). The germline V gene has CDR1 SQVTM and CDR2 ANQGSEA. V was trimmed by 8 bases and J by 7 bases, leaving 18 bases between them. There are 12 residues in the CDR3. Written as DNA, the CDR3 is TGCAGCTTGGCCCCGGGGCCGGGAGAGCAGTACTTC. Amino acid sequence: CSLAPGPGEQYF.

This clonotype was counted at least ten times. This chain joins TRBV6-6 and TRBJ2-6; D uncertain. Per germline, CDR1 MNHNY and CDR2 SVGAGI (reference sequence). Trimming pared 8 bases from V and 3 bases from J, leaving 11 bases between. This CDR3 contains 14 residues. The CDR3 DNA is TGTGCCAGCGTTAACCCGAGTGGGGCCAACGTCCTGACTTTC. Encoded protein: CASVNPSGANVLTF.

About this clonotype itself: The junction differs from germline at one of its ends, possibly a read error. J is TRBJ2-5 and V is TRBV7-9, with 8 bases lining up with TRBD2. Germline loops: CDR1 SEHNR, CDR2 FQNEAQ (reference sequence). CDR3 length: 15 amino acids. The CDR3 region has the DNA TGTGCCAGCAGCGTAGACGGGGGGGCCCAAGAGGCCCAGTACTTC. Protein product: CASSVDGGAQEAQYF.

This clonotype showed up many times. The chain carries TRBV2 and TRBJ1-5; D is unresolved. The V end was cut by 2 bases, the J end by 4 bases, with 9 bases between. The CDR3 runs 14 residues. The V gene's germline CDR1 is SNHLY and CDR2 FYNNEI. The CDR3 region is CASSEQVRNQPQHF. In DNA form, the CDR3 reads TGTGCCAGCAGTGAACAGGTCAGAAATCAGCCCCAGCATTTT.

This clonotype was detected ten times or more. The chain couples TRBV5-5 to TRBJ2-7; TRBD2 matches 8 bases. The CDR3 contains 15 residues. The V and J ends lost 1 base and 5 bases, in that order; junction bases with no gene match: 8. The germline CDR1 and CDR2 sequences are SGHKS and YYEKEE (reference sequence). CDR3: CASSLFQRGSDEQYF. The CDR3 DNA is TGTGCCAGCAGCTTGTTTCAGCGGGGGTCGGACGAGCAGTACTTC.

On this clonotype: A much larger clone sits a single nucleotide away, making a read error possible. The chain recombines TRBV10-3 with TRBJ1-5, with a weak D call TRBD1 (6 bases). CDR1 and CDR2 from the germline V gene are ENHRY and SYGVKD. V lost 10 bases, J lost 6 bases, and 19 bases lay in between. CDR3 size: 14 residues. CDR3 residues: CASSPGDTGQPQHF. CDR3 coding DNA: TGTGCCAGCAGCCCAGGGGACACGGGTCAGCCCCAGCATTTT.

The chain combines TRBV29-1 with TRBJ1-1, with 7 bases lining up with TRBD1. Germline lookup yields CDR1 SQVTM and CDR2 ANQGSEA. With 4 bases clipped from V and 7 bases from J, the junction kept 12 bases outside the gene matches. The CDR3 loop spans 14 amino acids. The CDR3: CSVGGDRVGNEAFF. DNA for the CDR3: TGCAGCGTTGGTGGTGACAGGGTGGGTAATGAAGCTTTCTTT.

The gene calls are TRBV5-1 and TRBJ2-5; TRBD1 matches 7 bases. V was pared by 4 bases and J by 5 bases, with 5 bases of the junction left unmatched. The CDR3 has 13 amino acids. Germline lookup yields CDR1 SGHRS and CDR2 YFSETQ. CDR3 protein: CASSPPQGETQYF. CDR3 nucleotide sequence: TGCGCCAGCAGCCCCCCACAGGGGGAGACCCAGTACTTC.